This T cell receptor beta chain came from a study of post-analysis software for immune sequencing data. Unique molecular identifiers were present in the TCR beta cDNA libraries. Using its own MiXCR run on the PCR reads, TCRdb lists one record per CDR3 protein. Here the sample spans roughly 600,000 distinct CDR3 sequences, around 40% being singletons. Turning to this clonotype: As yet, its antigen is unknown.

Broader study findings: With F measure, samples from one preparation batch clustered together strongly. Controls significantly exceeded multiple sclerosis patients in normalized Chao1 diversity.

The receptor was derived from a girl aged 5-17 years with multiple sclerosis. The sequencing sample was made of blood.

In nucleotides, the CDR3 is TGTGCCAGCAGCCAACCCGGGGTCCAGTACTTC. The encoded protein is CASSQPGVQYF. V and J are TRBV3-1 and TRBJ2-5; perhaps TRBD2 as D (5 bases). CDR1 is LGHDT, CDR2 YNNKEL, per germline (reference sequence). The CDR3 is 11 amino acids. Trimming removed 2 bases from V and 10 bases from J, with 8 bases in between.